The 32 T cell receptor beta chains below all came from one sample that was sequenced in a study of cytomegalovirus exposure and HLA in healthy donors. PCR involved 60 Vbeta and 13 Jbeta primers. Sequencing used immunoSEQ multiplex PCR; TCRdb keeps in-frame clones, though not all of them. The table has over 100,000 clones, roughly 76% seen once. Sequencing used PBMCs. The receptors here all came from a woman aged 50 to 65 in good health and CMV-seropositive.

This clone was seen a few times. The chain combines TRBV5-1 with TRBJ1-2; D call uncertain. Germline CDR1 and CDR2: SGHRS and YFSETQ. V lost 0 bases and J lost 7, with 13 bases in between. The CDR3 has 14 residues. CDR3 loop: CASSLDNGIGGYTF. CDR3 bases: TGCGCCAGCAGCTTGGATAACGGGATTGGTGGCTACACCTTC.

The gene calls are TRBV7-9 and TRBJ2-1; D unresolved. This CDR3 has 15 amino acids. The germline V gene encodes CDR1 SEHNR and CDR2 FQNEAQ (reference sequence). V lost 5 bases, J lost 8 bases, and 19 bases lay in between. CDR3 sequence reads: CASSPVVVVGDEQFF. Written as DNA, the CDR3 is TGTGCCAGCAGCCCCGTGGTGGTAGTGGGCGATGAGCAGTTCTTC. The full variable domain, rest sourced from reference TRBV7-9 and TRBJ2-1, is DTGVSQNPRHKITKRGQNVTFRCDPISEHNRLYWYRQTLGQGPEFLTYFQNEAQLEKSRLLSDRFSAERPKGSFSTLEIQRTEQGDSAMYLCASSPVVVVGDEQFFGPGTRLTVL.

This clone has a handful of counts. V and J are TRBV27 and TRBJ2-5, with D possibly matching TRBD1 (7 bases). This CDR3 is built from 14 residues. The V gene's germline CDR1 is MNHEY and CDR2 SMNVEV (reference sequence). With 4 bases removed from V and 2 bases from J, the gap between germline ends came to 11 bases. The CDR3, as DNA: TGTGCCAGCAGTTGGGGGGACAGTCAAGAGACCCAGTACTTC. Translated: CASSWGDSQETQYF.

This chain links TRBV27 with TRBJ2-7, with TRBD1 matching over 7 bases. V shed 5 bases, J shed 2 bases, and the junction held 6 bases outside the gene matches. Germline CDR1 and CDR2: MNHEY and SMNVEV (reference sequence). The CDR3 loop spans 14 amino acids. Here the CDR3 reads CASSPRQGAYEQYF. The CDR3 nucleotides are TGTGCCAGCAGTCCGAGACAGGGAGCCTACGAGCAGTACTTC.

The chain has TRBV4-1 and TRBJ2-5, with D perhaps matching TRBD1 (6 bases). V lost 4 bases and J lost 2, with 14 bases in between. Germline CDR1 reads MGHRA; CDR2 reads YSYEKL. The CDR3 contains 15 residues. CDR3 nucleotide sequence: TGCGCCAGCAGCCCCGTACCGAGGGGGCAAGAGACCCAGTACTTC. This translates into CASSPVPRGQETQYF.

The chain uses TRBV2 and TRBJ2-1; 14 nucleotides agree with TRBD2. With 8 bases clipped from V and 9 bases from J, the junction kept 0 bases outside the gene matches. The germline V gene encodes CDR1 SNHLY and CDR2 FYNNEI. The CDR3 spans 12 residues. The CDR3 sequence is CASGTSGGEQFF. The CDR3 DNA is TGTGCCAGCGGGACTAGCGGGGGTGAGCAGTTCTTC.

This clone appeared once. This chain links TRBV6-5 with TRBJ1-5; 9 bases match TRBD1. J lost 6 bases, V lost 6 bases, and 6 bases had no gene match. The CDR3 contains 14 residues. Germline CDR1 is MNHEY and CDR2 is SVGAGI. In DNA form, the CDR3 reads TGTGCCAGCAGCCACACAGGGGGCGGTCAGCCCCAGCATTTT. Its translation: CASSHTGGGQPQHF.

This sequence joins TRBV27 and TRBJ1-2, with 8 bases fitting TRBD1. Germline values: CDR1 MNHEY, CDR2 SMNVEV (reference sequence). CDR3 length equals 15 residues. With 5 bases clipped from V and 3 bases from J, the junction kept 8 bases outside the gene matches. In DNA form, the CDR3 reads TGTGCCAGCAGTCCCCGGACAGGGAATTACTATGGCTACACCTTC. The encoded protein is CASSPRTGNYYGYTF.

This clone was counted between two and nine times. Relative to the germline gene, one junction end is altered; a read error may explain this. The CDR3 region is CASSSGITGANGLTF. DNA for the CDR3: TGCGCCAGCAGCTCAGGGATTACTGGGGCCAACGGCCTGACTTTC. This sequence joins TRBV4-3 and TRBJ2-6, with D maybe TRBD1 (5 bases). The CDR3 contains 15 residues. The V gene's germline CDR1 is LGHNA and CDR2 YSLEER.

This clone was seen a few times. The V and J genes are TRBV6-4 and TRBJ1-1, with D tentatively TRBD1 (5 bases). Germline V lookup: CDR1 MRHNA, CDR2 SNTAGT. Trimming left V 6 bases short and J 3 bases short, with 17 bases between. The CDR3 loop spans 15 amino acids. The CDR3 spells CASRELTAVDTEAFF. The CDR3 bases are TGTGCCAGCAGAGAATTGACAGCCGTTGACACTGAAGCTTTCTTT.

V and J are TRBV6-5 and TRBJ2-7; perhaps TRBD2 as D (5 bases). Trimming cost V 5 bases and J 2 bases, with 10 bases left between them. This CDR3 region has 13 residues. The germline V gene encodes CDR1 MNHEY and CDR2 SVGAGI. The CDR3 spells CASSPGSTYEQYF. CDR3 DNA: TGTGCCAGCAGTCCGGGAAGCACCTACGAGCAGTACTTC.

With regard to this clone: Compared with germline, one end of the junction differs, possibly owing to a read error. The CDR3 sequence: CATSRGGALSYEQYF. CDR3 bases: TGTGCCACCAGTCGAGGGGGGGCCCTCTCCTACGAGCAGTACTTC. The V gene is TRBV2, the J gene TRBJ2-7; a weak D match, TRBD2 (7 bases). This CDR3 is 15 amino acids long. Germline loops: CDR1 SNHLY, CDR2 FYNNEI.

The chain carries TRBV5-6 and TRBJ1-2, with D possibly TRBD1 on 5 matching bases. Trimming took off 4 bases at V and 8 bases at J, with 15 bases between the two ends. The CDR3 runs to 13 residues. Germline-derived CDR1 and CDR2 are SGHDT and YYEEEE. The CDR3 DNA is TGTGCCAGCAGCCCCGACACGGGGGTAGGCTACACCTTC. The encoded protein is CASSPDTGVGYTF.

CDR3 sequence reads: CASSTGLAHNEQFF. The CDR3 region has the DNA TGTGCCAGCAGCACGGGACTAGCCCACAATGAGCAGTTCTTC. The V gene is TRBV7-3, the J gene TRBJ2-1; 9 bases align to TRBD2. The germline V gene has CDR1 SGHTA and CDR2 FQGTGA. V lost 5 bases to trimming and J lost 5 bases; unmatched junction nucleotides: 4. This CDR3 is built from 14 residues.

The genes are TRBV5-8 and TRBJ2-1; 10 bases are a match to TRBD2. Unmatched junction bases numbered 8, after V lost 6 bases and J lost 5 bases. This CDR3 spans 15 amino acids. Per the germline V gene, CDR1 is SGHTS and CDR2 is YDEGEE. The CDR3 DNA reads TGTGCCAGCACCTTAGGGACTAGCGAAAACAATGAGCAGTTCTTC. Its translation is CASTLGTSENNEQFF. Drawing the rest from reference TRBV5-8 and TRBJ2-1, the complete variable domain is EAGVTQSPTHLIKTRGQQATLRCSPISGHTSVYWYQQALGLGLQFLLWYDEGEERNRGNFPPRFSGRQFPNYSSELNVNALELEDSALYLCASTLGTSENNEQFFGPGTRLTVL.

The chain uses TRBV5-1 and TRBJ1-1; no firm D call. Germline CDR1 is SGHRS and CDR2 is YFSETQ. This CDR3 has 12 residues. Trimming took off 8 bases at V and 4 bases at J, with 12 bases between the two ends. CDR3 nucleotides: TGCGCCAGTCGCGGAGGTAGCACTGAAGCTTTCTTT. Its protein product is CASRGGSTEAFF.

The chain uses TRBV6-5 and TRBJ2-5; 10 nucleotides align to TRBD2. This CDR3 contains 15 residues. V lost 0 bases and J lost 6; bases outside the gene matches: 4. Per germline, CDR1 MNHEY and CDR2 SVGAGI. The CDR3 sequence: CASSYSTSGLQTQYF. The CDR3 coding sequence is TGTGCCAGCAGTTACTCGACTAGCGGGTTACAGACCCAGTACTTC.

The chain uses TRBV19 and TRBJ2-5; D may be TRBD2 (5 bases). Germline loops: CDR1 LNHDA, CDR2 SQIVND (reference sequence). The V gene lost 8 bases and the J gene lost 3 bases, with 16 bases spanning the gap. The CDR3 length is 14 residues. The CDR3 spells CASAEGDREETQYF. DNA for the CDR3: TGTGCCAGTGCCGAGGGAGATAGGGAAGAGACCCAGTACTTC.

The sample holds a few counts of this clone. The chain joins TRBV6-4 to TRBJ2-2; no definite D call. V gave up 3 bases and J gave up 2 bases, with 7 bases separating them. Germline CDR1 and CDR2: MRHNA and SNTAGT. This CDR3 is built from 14 residues. This chain's CDR3 is CASSDSINTGELFF. In DNA, the CDR3 is TGTGCCAGCAGTGATAGCATTAACACCGGGGAGCTGTTTTTT.

This rearrangement joins TRBV19 to TRBJ2-1, with 7 bases lining up with TRBD2. The CDR3 runs to 15 residues. The V segment lost 7 bases and the J segment 8 bases; nucleotides outside the gene matches: 14. Germline CDR1 LNHDA, CDR2 SQIVND (reference sequence). DNA of the CDR3: TGTGCCAGTAAACTTATAGCGGGCAGGGACGATGAGCAGTTCTTC. Its protein is CASKLIAGRDDEQFF.

This chain uses TRBV5-5 with TRBJ2-7; D is perhaps TRBD1 (6 bases). V was cut by 4 bases and J by 6 bases, with 20 bases left in between. Germline V gene data show CDR1 as SGHKS and CDR2 as YYEKEE (reference sequence). The CDR3 has 15 amino acids. The CDR3 DNA is TGTGCCAGCAGCCAAGAAGGACAGATTATTCTCGAGCAGTACTTC. Amino acids: CASSQEGQIILEQYF.

This clone was seen only once. CDR3: CASSLEDTTDTQYF. The CDR3 coding sequence is TGTGCCAGCAGCTTAGAGGACACCACAGATACGCAGTATTTT. The rearrangement links TRBV7-2 to TRBJ2-3; D perhaps matches TRBD1 (5 bases). Between the trimmed V and J ends, which lost 1 base and 2 bases, there was a span of 7 bases. The CDR3 is made up of 14 amino acids. The germline gives CDR1 SGHTA, CDR2 FQGNSA.

This clone has just a few counts. The chain carries TRBV4-1 and TRBJ2-1, with D unclear. This CDR3 is built from 17 residues. The ends were cut back, 0 bases at V and 6 bases at J, with 18 bases in the middle. Germline values: CDR1 MGHRA, CDR2 YSYEKL. CDR3 in DNA: TGCGCCAGCAGCCAAGATCTAACGGTGCGTACTCTCAATGAGCAGTTCTTC. Its translation is CASSQDLTVRTLNEQFF.

The CDR3 coding sequence is TGCGCCAGCAGCCAGGAGCCGGGACTAGGGGTGGAGACCCAGTACTTC. Translated: CASSQEPGLGVETQYF. This chain connects TRBV4-3 to TRBJ2-5, with 8 positions matching TRBD2. Losses at the gene ends were 3 bases for V and 5 bases for J; bases not matched to a gene: 11. The length of the CDR3 is 16 residues. From germline, CDR1 is LGHNA and CDR2 YSLEER.

The chain links TRBV7-2 to TRBJ2-7; 8 bases map to TRBD2. This CDR3 contains 16 residues. The V gene's germline CDR1 is SGHTA and CDR2 FQGNSA. The J segment lost 3 bases and the V segment lost 5 bases, leaving 12 bases of the junction unmatched. The CDR3 DNA reads as TGTGCCAGCAGCCCCTTCCAGCGGGGGATAGGCTACGAGCAGTACTTC. Encoded protein: CASSPFQRGIGYEQYF.

Only a few counts were recorded for this clone. The V and J genes are TRBV7-2 and TRBJ2-1, with TRBD2 matching 9 bases. The CDR3 consists of 16 residues. The V segment lost 2 bases and the J segment 5 bases; nucleotides outside the gene matches: 7. Germline CDR1 reads SGHTA; CDR2 reads FQGNSA. DNA of the CDR3: TGTGCCAGCAGCTTATCGTGGCTAGCGGGGAACAATGAGCAGTTCTTC. Protein product: CASSLSWLAGNNEQFF.

J is TRBJ1-1 and V is TRBV6-6; maybe TRBD1 (6 bases). Germline V gives CDR1 MNHNY, CDR2 SVGAGI (reference sequence). Trimming pared 2 bases from V and 0 bases from J, leaving 13 bases between. This CDR3 has 16 amino acids. The CDR3 region is CASSYDGGLMNTEAFF. Written as DNA, the CDR3 is TGTGCCAGCAGTTACGATGGGGGCCTTATGAACACTGAAGCTTTCTTT.

The chain joins TRBV5-6 to TRBJ2-2; TRBD1 might be the D (6 bases). The germline gives CDR1 SGHDT, CDR2 YYEEEE. Deletions cut 4 bases from V and 6 bases from J, with 16 bases between. CDR3 size: 15 residues. The CDR3 DNA sequence: TGTGCCAGCAGCCGGCCGGGACACACCCCCGGGGAGCTGTTTTTT. It codes for CASSRPGHTPGELFF. Supplemented by reference TRBV5-6 and TRBJ2-2, the full variable domain reads DAGVTQSPTHLIKTRGQQVTLRCSPKSGHDTVSWYQQALGQGPQFIFQYYEEEERQRGNFPDRFSGHQFPNYSSELNVNALLLGDSALYLCASSRPGHTPGELFFGEGSRLTVL.

This clone was detected only once. This sequence joins TRBV11-3 and TRBJ2-1; D remains ambiguous. Germline V CDR1 and CDR2: SGHNT, YENEEA. V gave up 1 base and J gave up 10 bases, with 8 bases separating them. This CDR3 region has 12 residues. The CDR3 region has the DNA TGTGCCAGCAGCTTAGGCATGGGCGAGCAGTTCTTC. It is translated as CASSLGMGEQFF.

The chain is built from TRBV9 and TRBJ2-3; perhaps TRBD1 as D (5 bases). This CDR3 is built from 15 residues. Trimming removed 0 bases from V and 3 bases from J, with 11 bases in between. Germline values: CDR1 SGDLS, CDR2 YYNGEE. CDR3 amino acids: CASSVEGVGTDTQYF. The CDR3 DNA reads as TGTGCCAGCAGCGTAGAAGGGGTGGGTACAGATACGCAGTATTTT.

This clone was observed a handful of times. The rearrangement links TRBV27 to TRBJ2-1; TRBD1 might be the D (6 bases). Trimming left V 6 bases short and J 0 bases short, with 9 bases between. Germline values: CDR1 MNHEY, CDR2 SMNVEV (reference sequence). The CDR3 runs to 14 residues. The CDR3 loop reads CASRGARSYNEQFF. CDR3 DNA: TGTGCCAGCAGGGGGGCCCGCTCCTACAATGAGCAGTTCTTC.

The chain uses TRBV6-1 and TRBJ2-7; TRBD2 aligns across 11 bases. Germline values: CDR1 MNHNS, CDR2 SASEGT. The ends lost 6 bases at V and 3 bases at J; junction bases unmatched: 7. The CDR3 has 15 residues. Here the CDR3 reads CASRPTSGGYYEQYF. In DNA form, the CDR3 reads TGTGCCAGCAGACCTACTAGCGGGGGTTACTACGAGCAGTACTTC.